This record covers a single T cell receptor beta chain. Trimming removed 0 bases at V and 9 bases at J, with 9 bases between. The CDR3 is made up of 13 amino acids. Germline V gives CDR1 MNHEY, CDR2 SVGAGI. This sample is drawn from a study of blood T cell repertoires in COVID-19. Using immunoSEQ multiplex PCR, the repertoire was profiled, and TCRdb retains in-frame clones only, with some absent. Of about 310,000 clones listed, roughly nine tenths are singletons. This sequence was found in a man younger than 35 with active or convalescent COVID-19. The specimen sequenced was peripheral blood. V and J are TRBV6-5 and TRBJ1-5, with D maybe TRBD1 (5 bases). CDR3 region: CASSYSRTGPQHF. The CDR3 nucleotides are TGTGCCAGCAGTTACTCGAGAACAGGGCCCCAGCATTTT.